Following are 30 T cell receptor beta chains from one sample sequenced in a study of stem cell transplantation in POMP-related autoinflammatory disease. Here immunoSEQ multiplex PCR was the method, and the copy in TCRdb shows in-frame clones only, minus some. This sample yields some 68,000 clones, of which roughly 91% are seen a single time; about 0.7% belongs to the top ten. Specimen: CD4+ T cells from PBMCs, collected after stem cell transplantation. The source is a human patient with POMP-related autoinflammation and immune dysregulation (PRAID). The graft donor may have given rise to some T cells.

This chain links TRBV5-1 with TRBJ1-1; D possibly corresponds to TRBD1 (5 bases). The CDR3 contains 14 residues. Trimming removed 4 bases at V and 1 base at J, with 11 bases between. Germline V gene data show CDR1 as SGHRS and CDR2 as YFSETQ. This chain's CDR3 is CASSVSTGNTEAFF. The CDR3 nucleotides are TGCGCCAGCAGCGTATCTACAGGGAACACTGAAGCTTTCTTT.

The chain is built from TRBV21-1 and TRBJ2-3; TRBD2, as called in the table, went unchecked against the DNA. TRBV21-1 is designated a pseudogene. CDR3 size: 19 residues. The CDR3 is CASSKTLVTSGRATDTQYF. The DNA for the CDR3 is TGTGCCAGCAGCAAAACCCTCGTGACTAGCGGGAGGGCCACAGATACGCAGTATTTT.

The chain employs TRBV2 and TRBJ1-5, with TRBD1 matching 8 bases. The CDR3 covers 17 residues. Germline assignment: CDR1 SNHLY and CDR2 FYNNEI. Trimming took 4 bases from V and 0 from J; bases not matched to a gene: 8. The CDR3 loop is CASSATPGQDSNQPQHF. The CDR3, as DNA: TGTGCCAGCAGTGCCACTCCGGGACAGGATAGCAATCAGCCCCAGCATTTT.

This clone has a handful of counts. The J gene is TRBJ1-1, the V gene TRBV5-1, with D possibly being TRBD1 (6 bases). Germline V gives CDR1 SGHRS, CDR2 YFSETQ. The V end was cut by 0 bases, the J end by 5 bases, with 8 bases between. The CDR3 consists of 13 residues. DNA of the CDR3: TGCGCCAGCAGCTTGGATCAGGGGACTGAAGCTTTCTTT. It encodes CASSLDQGTEAFF.

The chain is built from TRBV3-1 (or the pseudogene TRBV3-2) and TRBJ2-3, with a weak D call TRBD2 (5 bases). The V end lost 1 base, the J end lost 0 bases, and 11 bases lay between the germline ends. The V gene's germline CDR1 is LGHDT and CDR2 YNNKEL (reference sequence). The CDR3 is made up of 16 amino acids. The CDR3 coding sequence is TGTGCCAGCAGCCAAGGCGGGCCCTATAGCACAGATACGCAGTATTTT. Translated, it gives CASSQGGPYSTDTQYF.

This chain uses TRBV11-1 with TRBJ1-2; D unresolved. Trimming shortened V by 2 bases and J by 2 bases, and 12 bases separated the two germline ends. From germline, CDR1 is SGHAT and CDR2 FQDESV (reference sequence). The CDR3 covers 15 residues. The CDR3 is CASSLTSGRNYGYTF. In nucleotides, the CDR3 is TGTGCCAGCAGCTTAACGTCCGGTAGGAACTATGGCTACACCTTC.

The chain combines TRBV10-3 with TRBJ2-7, with D unclear. With 3 bases removed from V and 7 bases from J, the gap between germline ends came to 16 bases. The CDR3 covers 14 residues. Germline CDR1 is ENHRY and CDR2 is SYGVKD. The CDR3 is CAISESFLKGEQYF. In DNA form, the CDR3 reads TGTGCCATCAGTGAATCATTTCTCAAAGGGGAGCAGTACTTC.

This sequence joins TRBV5-5 and TRBJ2-3; the match to TRBD1 covers 7 bases. Germline V gives CDR1 SGHKS, CDR2 YYEKEE (reference sequence). The CDR3 has 16 amino acids. The trim removed 0 bases at V and 0 bases at J, leaving 4 bases unmatched. The CDR3 here is CASSLGTGPSTDTQYF. Written as DNA, the CDR3 is TGTGCCAGCAGCTTGGGGACAGGTCCTAGCACAGATACGCAGTATTTT.

This clone was seen a few times. The chain is built from TRBV19 and TRBJ1-2; 8 bases map to TRBD1. This CDR3 is 14 amino acids long. Germline V gives CDR1 LNHDA, CDR2 SQIVND (reference sequence). V lost 5 bases to trimming and J lost 6 bases; unmatched junction nucleotides: 8. The CDR3 protein is CASSSPRTGHGYTF. DNA for the CDR3: TGTGCCAGTAGTTCCCCCCGGACAGGGCATGGCTACACCTTC.

V and J are TRBV7-9 and TRBJ2-3; TRBD1 is a possible D gene (5 bases). Germline V CDR1 and CDR2: SEHNR, FQNEAQ (reference sequence). This CDR3 is 16 amino acids long. V dropped 0 bases and J dropped 0 bases, with 10 bases sitting between them. The CDR3, as DNA: TGTGCCAGCAGCTTAGCGACAGTTCCTAGCACAGATACGCAGTATTTT. Its translation is CASSLATVPSTDTQYF.

This chain joins TRBV28 and TRBJ2-3; 9 positions match TRBD2. V shed 4 bases and J 4 bases; nucleotides not matched to a gene: 6. CDR1 is MDHEN, CDR2 SYDVKM, per germline. This CDR3 is built from 15 residues. CDR3 sequence reads: CASSSKRGASDTQYF. The DNA for the CDR3 is TGTGCCAGCAGTTCGAAGCGGGGGGCCTCAGATACGCAGTATTTT.

The CDR3 bases are TGTGCCAGCAGCACGGGGGGCCGAGAGACCCAGTACTTC. Its protein is CASSTGGRETQYF. The genes are TRBV5-4 and TRBJ2-5, with D maybe TRBD2 (7 bases). The CDR3 runs 13 residues. Germline V CDR1 and CDR2: SGHNT, YYREEE (reference sequence). The V and J ends lost 4 bases and 4 bases respectively, with 11 bases between them.

The count of this clone is one. This rearrangement joins TRBV6-5 to TRBJ1-4, with D unresolved. CDR3 length: 14 amino acids. Per germline, CDR1 MNHEY and CDR2 SVGAGI. The V and J ends lost 6 bases and 5 bases respectively, with 13 bases between them. The CDR3 nucleotides are TGTGCCAGCAGCGTTCTAAGGGAAAATGAAAAACTGTTTTTT. It codes for CASSVLRENEKLFF.

This rearrangement joins TRBV4-2 to TRBJ2-3; 11 positions agree with TRBD2. The V gene's germline CDR1 is LGHNA and CDR2 YNFKEQ. J was trimmed by 5 bases and V by 2 bases; bases with no gene match: 6. CDR3 length equals 16 residues. The CDR3 DNA reads as TGTGCCAGCAGCCAACAGGGGACTAGCGGAGGAGATACGCAGTATTTT. Its protein is CASSQQGTSGGDTQYF.

V and J are TRBV9 and TRBJ2-7, with D perhaps TRBD2 (6 bases). Trimming shortened V by 3 bases and J by 1 base, and 11 bases separated the two germline ends. The germline CDR1 and CDR2 sequences are SGDLS and YYNGEE. This CDR3 comprises 14 residues. This chain's CDR3 is CASSADGRSYEQYF. As DNA, the CDR3 is TGTGCCAGCAGCGCGGACGGGAGATCCTACGAGCAGTACTTC.

This clone showed up just once. The chain carries TRBV28 and TRBJ1-5, with a possible D match to TRBD1 (5 bases). V was pared by 7 bases and J by 1 base, with 14 bases between. Germline V gene data show CDR1 as MDHEN and CDR2 as SYDVKM. CDR3 length: 15 residues. The CDR3 DNA follows: TGTGCCAGCACCCTGGGGGGGAGGAGCAATCAGCCCCAGCATTTT. Encoded protein: CASTLGGRSNQPQHF.

The V call is TRBV19, the J call TRBJ1-1, with TRBD1 matching 7 bases. V gave up 9 bases and J gave up 2 bases; unmatched junction bases: 6. Germline CDR1 is LNHDA and CDR2 is SQIVND (reference sequence). The CDR3 is 13 amino acids. As DNA, the CDR3 is TGTGCCAGATTATGGGACAGCAACACTGAAGCTTTCTTT. Its translation is CARLWDSNTEAFF.

This chain links TRBV2 with TRBJ2-3, with a tentative D call TRBD1 (5 bases). This CDR3 has 13 residues. The germline V and J ends were trimmed by 6 bases and 3 bases, with 10 bases remaining between them. CDR1 is SNHLY and CDR2 is FYNNEI in the germline V gene. The CDR3 DNA follows: TGTGCCAGCAGCGGCGACAGAACAGATACGCAGTATTTT. It translates to CASSGDRTDTQYF. Drawing the rest from reference TRBV2 and TRBJ2-3, the complete variable domain is EPEVTQTPSHQVTQMGQEVILRCVPISNHLYFYWYRQILGQKVEFLVSFYNNEISEKSEIFDDQFSVERPDGSNFTLKIRSTKLEDSAMYFCASSGDRTDTQYFGPGTRLTVL.

In this sample, this clone turned up once. This chain links TRBV15 with TRBJ2-3; 7 bases fit TRBD2. The CDR3 runs 16 residues. J was trimmed by 1 base and V by 4 bases; bases with no gene match: 8. Germline CDR1 reads LNHNV; CDR2 reads YYDKDF (reference sequence). CDR3 residues: CATSNRDYFRTDTQYF. The CDR3 DNA is TGTGCCACCAGCAACCGGGACTACTTCCGCACAGATACGCAGTATTTT.

J is TRBJ2-2 and V is TRBV5-1; D is possibly TRBD2 (5 bases). This CDR3 region has 16 residues. Looked up from germline, CDR1 is SGHRS and CDR2 is YFSETQ. Trimming shortened V by 4 bases and J by 4 bases, and 17 bases separated the two germline ends. CDR3 in amino acids: CASSASPPGLTGELFF. DNA for the CDR3: TGCGCCAGCAGCGCGTCTCCGCCCGGACTCACCGGGGAGCTGTTTTTT.

The chain uses TRBV28 and TRBJ2-5; TRBD2 is a possible D gene (6 bases). V was clipped by 2 bases and J by 2 bases, with 24 bases between them. Germline V lookup: CDR1 MDHEN, CDR2 SYDVKM. The length of the CDR3 is 19 residues. For the CDR3, the DNA is TGTGCCAGCAGTTTAATATCTTGGCTAGGAGGGGTCGGGCAAGAGACCCAGTACTTC. The encoded protein is CASSLISWLGGVGQETQYF.

The chain combines TRBV28 with TRBJ1-1; D unclear. Per germline, CDR1 MDHEN and CDR2 SYDVKM. With 4 bases removed from V and 11 bases from J, the gap between germline ends came to 14 bases. The CDR3 is 12 amino acids. Written as DNA, the CDR3 is TGTGCCAGCAGTTCCCCGAAGCTCCGGGCTTTCTTT. Amino acids: CASSSPKLRAFF.

This sequence joins TRBV5-1 and TRBJ2-3, with TRBD1 matching over 7 bases. V lost 1 base, J lost 3 bases, and 2 bases stayed unmatched. CDR3 length: 14 amino acids. The germline gives CDR1 SGHRS, CDR2 YFSETQ. CDR3 coding DNA: TGCGCCAGCAGCTTGACAGGGGTTACAGATACGCAGTATTTT. It translates to CASSLTGVTDTQYF.

The J gene is TRBJ2-5, the V gene TRBV28; the D gene is possibly TRBD2 (5 bases). Trimming pared 5 bases from V and 2 bases from J, leaving 15 bases between. This CDR3 contains 15 residues. Germline-derived CDR1 and CDR2 are MDHEN and SYDVKM. CDR3 sequence (DNA): TGTGCCAGCAGTCCCCGAGGGCACGTGCAAGAGACCCAGTACTTC. This gives the protein CASSPRGHVQETQYF.

This chain connects TRBV4-1 to TRBJ2-3, with 13 bases fitting TRBD2. Trimming took 1 base from V and 1 from J; bases not matched to a gene: 5. Germline-derived CDR1 and CDR2 are MGHRA and YSYEKL. The CDR3 totals 18 residues. In DNA form, the CDR3 reads TGCGCCAGCAGCCAAGGGAGAGGACTAGCGGGGGGCACAGATACGCAGTATTTT. Protein product: CASSQGRGLAGGTDTQYF.

This chain connects TRBV28 to TRBJ1-2; D call uncertain. Trimming took 8 bases from V and 4 from J, leaving 17 bases between them. This CDR3 is built from 14 residues. Per the germline V gene, CDR1 is MDHEN and CDR2 is SYDVKM. In DNA, the CDR3 is TGTGCCAGCGAGAGCCCAAACGGCTCCTATGGCTACACCTTC. This gives the protein CASESPNGSYGYTF.

This clone was recorded once. The chain is built from TRBV4-2 and TRBJ1-4; D uncertain. This CDR3 is built from 16 residues. V was pared by 4 bases and J by 7 bases, with 19 bases between. Germline CDR1 and CDR2: LGHNA and YNFKEQ. CDR3 in amino acids: CASSRPGAGQVEKLFF. CDR3 coding DNA: TGTGCCAGCAGCCGTCCCGGCGCAGGCCAAGTTGAAAAACTGTTTTTT.

The J gene is TRBJ2-2, the V gene TRBV4-1; D call uncertain. Between the trimmed V and J ends, which lost 0 bases and 9 bases, there was a span of 11 bases. The germline CDR1 and CDR2 sequences are MGHRA and YSYEKL. CDR3 size: 14 residues. CDR3 bases: TGCGCCAGCAGCCAAGAATGGGGTGGACGGGAGCTGTTTTTT. This codes for CASSQEWGGRELFF.

This chain joins TRBV2 and TRBJ1-2; D gene unclear. In germline, CDR1 is SNHLY, CDR2 FYNNEI. This CDR3 has 13 amino acids. V was shortened by 2 bases and J by 2 bases, with 6 bases between the two germline ends. CDR3 bases: TGTGCCAGCAGTGAACTTAGAAACTATGGCTACACCTTC. Its translation: CASSELRNYGYTF.

This clone was detected once. This chain joins TRBV5-8 and TRBJ1-1, with D maybe TRBD1 (5 bases). V was cut by 0 bases and J by 3 bases, with 9 bases left in between. This CDR3 is built from 14 residues. Per germline, CDR1 SGHTS and CDR2 YDEGEE. CDR3 sequence reads: CASSLAGAHTEAFF. Here the CDR3 DNA reads TGTGCCAGCAGCTTGGCCGGGGCACACACTGAAGCTTTCTTT.